This TCR beta chain appears in the sequencing data of a study of T cell repertoires in cytomegalovirus infection. On the study more broadly: It can be stated that public TCR beta signatures indicated CMV infection as well as a matching HLA type.

Germline CDR1 and CDR2: MDHEN and SYDVKM. Trimming removed 6 bases at V and 4 bases at J, with 15 bases between. The CDR3 extends over 14 amino acids. A single record per CDR3 protein comes from TCRdb applying MiXCR to the reads. The sample has hundreds of thousands of distinct CDR3 sequences; 17% are singletons. This clonotype was counted many times. Its antigen remains unidentified. Study-wide findings and caveats: The ex vivo response showed dominance by HLA-C-restricted CMV-specific TCR beta clonotypes. Adding up the frequency of public TCR beta families identified people who carried CMV plus the relevant HLA.

Sample: PBMCs. The receptor was isolated from a human donor in good health (CMV status not recorded). Some clones in this sample may be carry-over from other donors' samples. This rearrangement joins TRBV28 to TRBJ1-1; tentative D call: TRBD1 (6 bases). CDR3 bases: TGTGCCAGCAGGCCTACAGGGTCTTTCACTGAAGCTTTCTTT. Amino acids: CASRPTGSFTEAFF.